This T cell receptor beta chain appears in the sequencing data of a study of CD8 T cells in ankylosing spondylitis. This CDR3 is 16 amino acids long. Germline assignment: CDR1 SGDLS and CDR2 YYNGEE. Trimming removed 3 bases from V and 1 base from J, with 16 bases in between. Study conclusions and caveats: In ankylosing spondylitis blood, a motif of 7 to 9 highly homologous TCR beta variants appeared characteristic.

One entry per CDR3 protein results from TCRdb running MiXCR on the 5' RACE reads. The sample yields 450,000 to 550,000 distinct CDR3 sequences, 5.3% seen once. This clonotype was counted at least ten times. Its antigen is unknown. Material for sequencing was blood, either unsorted or a sorted T cell fraction (not recorded which). This chain connects TRBV9 to TRBJ1-1, with D hard to call. The receptor's source is a male donor with ankylosing spondylitis. CDR3 region: CASSAAPGRGNTEAFF. CDR3 DNA: TGTGCCAGCAGCGCCGCCCCAGGAAGAGGGAACACTGAAGCTTTCTTT.